Sequencing of this TCR beta chain was carried out in a study of blood T cell repertoires in COVID-19. Study in general: The origin of the acute and convalescent COVID-19 samples was the United States, Italy and Spain. From T cells, B-cell-depleted T cells, or PBMCs came the material, which was cDNA or gDNA.

Original processing notes: Estimated nucleated cell counts came from reference gene primer amplification. Some clones are missing from TCRdb's copy, which holds only in-frame ones; the method was immunoSEQ multiplex PCR. The DNA was the basis for D and trimming; V, J and clone size are from that table. The table records some 110,000 clones, roughly 85% of them present only once. J gave up 1 base and V 5 bases, and 5 bases lay outside the gene matches. The CDR3 covers 14 residues. Looked up from germline, CDR1 is LNHDA and CDR2 is SQIVND (reference sequence). The receptor was derived from a woman of 80 years or more with acute or convalescent COVID-19. Sequencing was performed on peripheral blood. This chain joins TRBV19 and TRBJ2-7; TRBD1 aligns across 7 bases. The CDR3 bases are TGTGCCAGTAGTTCCCGGGACAGTTCCTACGAGCAGTACTTC. This codes for CASSSRDSSYEQYF.